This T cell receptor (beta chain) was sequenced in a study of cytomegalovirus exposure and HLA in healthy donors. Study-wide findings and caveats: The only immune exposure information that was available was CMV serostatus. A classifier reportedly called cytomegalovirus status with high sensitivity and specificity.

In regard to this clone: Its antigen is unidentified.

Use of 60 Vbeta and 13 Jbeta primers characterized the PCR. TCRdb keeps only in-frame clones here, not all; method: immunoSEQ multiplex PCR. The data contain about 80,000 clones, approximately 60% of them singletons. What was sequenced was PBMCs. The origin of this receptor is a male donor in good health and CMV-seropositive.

CDR3 amino acids: CASSSRSYANTIYF. CDR3 DNA sequence: TGTGCCAGCAGTTCGCGATCCTACGCTAACACCATATATTTT. The chain has TRBV6-5 and TRBJ1-3, with D unresolved. Trimming removed 4 bases from V and 7 bases from J, with 14 bases in between. CDR3 length equals 14 residues. Germline CDR1 and CDR2: MNHEY and SVGAGI.